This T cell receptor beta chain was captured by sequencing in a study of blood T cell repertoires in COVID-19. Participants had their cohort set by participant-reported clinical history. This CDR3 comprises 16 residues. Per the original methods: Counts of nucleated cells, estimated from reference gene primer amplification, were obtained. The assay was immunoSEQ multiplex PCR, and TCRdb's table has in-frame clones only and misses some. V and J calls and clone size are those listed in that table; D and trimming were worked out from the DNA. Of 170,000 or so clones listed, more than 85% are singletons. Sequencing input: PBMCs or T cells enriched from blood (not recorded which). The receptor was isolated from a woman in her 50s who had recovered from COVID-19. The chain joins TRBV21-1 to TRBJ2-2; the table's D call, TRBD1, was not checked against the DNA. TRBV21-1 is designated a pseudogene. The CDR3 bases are TGTGCCAGCAGCAGGGACAGGGAGAATAACACCGGGGAGCTGTTTTTT. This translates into CASSRDRENNTGELFF.